Below, 20 T cell receptor beta chains from the same sample are listed, as sequenced in a study of shared clonotypes between healthy human individuals. Assay: immunoSEQ multiplex PCR; the TCRdb copy retains only in-frame clones and omits some. The sample has 500,000 to 650,000 clones; 70% to 80% are singletons. Sequencing was carried out using PBMCs. Receptor source: a woman in her 40s in good health. Some clones in this sample may be carry-over from other donors' samples.

The chain is built from TRBV28 and TRBJ2-3; TRBD2 agrees at 7 bases. Per germline, CDR1 MDHEN and CDR2 SYDVKM. CDR3 length: 15 amino acids. The ends lost 4 bases at V and 0 bases at J; junction bases unmatched: 4. CDR3 sequence (DNA): TGTGCCAGCAGTTGGGACTACTATAGCACAGATACGCAGTATTTT. This encodes CASSWDYYSTDTQYF.

This clone was recorded a few times. The rearrangement joins TRBV7-2 to TRBJ1-5; D gene unclear. The CDR3 is 14 amino acids. V lost 4 bases and J lost 3, with 10 bases in between. Germline V lookup: CDR1 SGHTA, CDR2 FQGNSA. The CDR3 region has the DNA TGTGCCAGCAGCTCCCCCCAGGTCAATCAGCCCCAGCATTTT. Encoded protein: CASSSPQVNQPQHF.

The V call is TRBV11-3, the J call TRBJ2-3; the D gene could be TRBD1 or TRBD2 (6 bases each). Looked up from germline, CDR1 is SGHNT and CDR2 is YENEEA. CDR3 size: 14 residues. Trimming removed 5 bases at V and 2 bases at J, with 11 bases between. In DNA form, the CDR3 reads TGTGCCAGCAGCCCGGGGGCAGTCACAGATACGCAGTATTTT. Protein product: CASSPGAVTDTQYF.

For this clone: A read error is likely here: a far larger clone is one base away. Other DNA sequences within the sample encode an identical CDR3. The chain employs TRBV7-2 and TRBJ2-5, with 7 bases fitting TRBD1. Germline V lookup: CDR1 SGHTA, CDR2 FQGNSA. This CDR3 comprises 13 residues. In DNA form, the CDR3 reads TGTGCAAGCAGCTTGGACAGGTCAGAGACCCAGTACTTC. It specifies CASSLDRSETQYF.

The CDR3 DNA is TGTGCCAGCAGCTACACTAGCGGGCGGAGCAATGAGCAGTTCTTC. Residues: CASSYTSGRSNEQFF. The V and J genes are TRBV28 and TRBJ2-1; TRBD2 aligns across 9 bases. In germline, CDR1 is MDHEN, CDR2 SYDVKM. The CDR3 extends over 15 amino acids. The V gene end was trimmed by 6 bases and the J gene end by 6 bases; junction bases not matched to a gene: 9.

The CDR3 DNA reads as TGTGCCAGCAGCTTAGGGGCGGGAAGCTCCTACAATGAGCAGTTCTTC. Its protein is CASSLGAGSSYNEQFF. This chain uses TRBV7-7 with TRBJ2-1, with D perhaps TRBD2 (6 bases). Germline V gene data show CDR1 as SSHAT and CDR2 as FNYEAQ (reference sequence). Trimming removed 1 base at V and 0 bases at J, with 10 bases between. The CDR3 is made up of 16 amino acids.

The sample holds one count of this clone. The rearrangement links TRBV6-1 to TRBJ1-2, with 8 bases identical to TRBD1. Germline assignment: CDR1 MNHNS and CDR2 SASEGT. The V and J ends lost 6 bases and 5 bases, in that order; junction bases with no gene match: 5. The CDR3 covers 13 residues. DNA for the CDR3: TGTGCCAGCAGCCCGGGACAGGATTATGGCTACACCTTC. It translates to CASSPGQDYGYTF.

The CDR3 loop is CASSRDREDTGELFF. The CDR3 coding sequence is TGTGCCAGCAGCCGGGACAGGGAAGACACCGGGGAGCTGTTTTTT. The J gene is TRBJ2-2, the V gene TRBV4-2, with 9 bases fitting TRBD1. Germline values: CDR1 LGHNA, CDR2 YNFKEQ. The CDR3 has 15 amino acids. J gave up 3 bases and V 4 bases, and 3 bases lay outside the gene matches.

This rearrangement joins TRBV2 to TRBJ2-3; no clear D gene. Germline V gene sequence: CDR1 SNHLY, CDR2 FYNNEI. V gave up 2 bases and J gave up 5 bases, with 11 bases separating them. The CDR3 is 14 amino acids. In nucleotides, the CDR3 is TGTGCCAGCAGTGAATCCACTTTTGGAGATACGCAGTATTTT. Translated: CASSESTFGDTQYF. Filled out from reference TRBV2 and TRBJ2-3, the complete variable domain reads EPEVTQTPSHQVTQMGQEVILRCVPISNHLYFYWYRQILGQKVEFLVSFYNNEISEKSEIFDDQFSVERPDGSNFTLKIRSTKLEDSAMYFCASSESTFGDTQYFGPGTRLTVL.

V gene TRBV6-4 combines with J gene TRBJ1-6; D is unclear. CDR3 length: 14 residues. From germline, CDR1 is MRHNA and CDR2 SNTAGT. The ends were cut back, 2 bases at V and 9 bases at J, with 11 bases in the middle. CDR3 DNA: TGTGCCAGCAGTGACGGGGAGGATGCTTCACCCCTCCACTTT. Its protein is CASSDGEDASPLHF.

The sample holds one count of this clone. The genes are TRBV2 and TRBJ2-7, with D perhaps being TRBD1 or TRBD2 (5 bases each). The CDR3 length is 13 residues. V was pared by 4 bases and J by 4 bases, with 11 bases between. The germline V gene encodes CDR1 SNHLY and CDR2 FYNNEI. DNA of the CDR3: TGTGCCAGCAGTGGGGGACCGACTTACGAGCAGTACTTC. Protein product: CASSGGPTYEQYF.

V gene TRBV28 combines with J gene TRBJ1-2; 9 bases fit TRBD1. Trimming at V came to 8 bases and at J to 2 bases, leaving 6 bases not matched to a gene. The CDR3 loop spans 14 amino acids. Germline values: CDR1 MDHEN, CDR2 SYDVKM. The CDR3 nucleotides read TGTGCCAGCCCCTCCGGGACAGGGAACTATGGCTACACCTTC. Translating gives CASPSGTGNYGYTF.

This clone has a single count. This chain links TRBV6-5 with TRBJ1-2, with 8 bases fitting TRBD1. This CDR3 is built from 14 residues. V shed 11 bases and J 0 bases; nucleotides not matched to a gene: 8. Germline values: CDR1 MNHEY, CDR2 SVGAGI. CDR3 bases: TGTGCCGCCTTAGGACAGGGTTCTAACTATGGCTACACCTTC. It translates to CAALGQGSNYGYTF.

The rearrangement joins TRBV7-3 to TRBJ2-1; D is unclear. Germline CDR1 reads SGHTA; CDR2 reads FQGTGA. The germline V and J ends were trimmed by 1 base and 5 bases, with 6 bases remaining between them. CDR3 length equals 13 residues. The CDR3 DNA sequence: TGTGCCAGCAGCTTAAGTCCAGACAATGAGCAGTTCTTC. Translation: CASSLSPDNEQFF.

Note on this clone: A junction boundary mismatches the germline segment, possibly from a read error. This chain connects TRBV30 to TRBJ2-6, with unresolved D. CDR3 length equals 15 residues. From germline, CDR1 is GTSNPN and CDR2 SVGIG (reference sequence). CDR3 residues: CARSVVGYGANVLTF. The DNA for the CDR3 is TGTGCCCGGAGTGTAGTAGGGTACGGGGCCAACGTCCTGACTTTC.

This clone has a handful of counts. The V gene is TRBV19, the J gene TRBJ1-2, with 12 bases that match TRBD1. The CDR3 spans 16 residues. After removal of 5 bases from V and 2 bases from J, the junction contained 6 bases not matched to a gene. Germline V gene sequence: CDR1 LNHDA, CDR2 SQIVND (reference sequence). The CDR3: CASSPGTGGSNYGYTF. As DNA, the CDR3 is TGTGCCAGTAGTCCCGGGACAGGGGGCTCGAACTATGGCTACACCTTC. Using reference TRBV19 and TRBJ1-2 for the parts outside the CDR3, the full variable domain is DGGITQSPKYLFRKEGQNVTLSCEQNLNHDAMYWYRQDPGQGLRLIYYSQIVNDFQKGDIAEGYSVSREKKESFPLTVTSAQKNPTAFYLCASSPGTGGSNYGYTFGSGTRLTVV.

In this sample, this clone turned up a few times. The rearrangement links TRBV7-2 to TRBJ2-7; perhaps D is TRBD1 or TRBD2 (5 bases each). Germline loops: CDR1 SGHTA, CDR2 FQGNSA. V lost 4 bases to trimming and J lost 2 bases, with 18 bases between them. This CDR3 comprises 16 residues. The CDR3, as DNA: TGTGCCAGCAGCTCTGACTATGGTCAGGGACCCTACGAGCAGTACTTC. It yields the protein CASSSDYGQGPYEQYF.

As to this clone: Other DNA sequences within the sample encode an identical CDR3. The rearrangement uses TRBV7-2 and TRBJ1-1; D gene unclear. Germline values: CDR1 SGHTA, CDR2 FQGNSA. The CDR3 has 13 residues. V lost 1 base and J 2 bases, leaving 5 bases between the germline ends. CDR3 sequence reads: CASSLDRNTEAFF. CDR3 in DNA: TGTGCCAGCAGCTTAGACCGTAACACTGAAGCTTTCTTT. Drawing the rest from reference TRBV7-2 and TRBJ1-1, the complete variable domain is GAGVSQSPSNKVTEKGKDVELRCDPISGHTALYWYRQSLGQGLEFLIYFQGNSAPDKSGLPSDRFSAERTGGSVSTLTIQRTQQEDSAVYLCASSLDRNTEAFFGQGTRLTVV.

This rearrangement joins TRBV27 to TRBJ1-1; unclear D gene. The V end lost 5 bases, the J end lost 2 bases, and 15 bases lay between the germline ends. CDR1 and CDR2 from the germline V gene are MNHEY and SMNVEV (reference sequence). The CDR3 is 15 residues long. The CDR3 DNA follows: TGTGCCAGCAGTAAGGTGTGGACGGGAAACACTGAAGCTTTCTTT. This translates into CASSKVWTGNTEAFF.

V is TRBV10-3 and J is TRBJ1-5, with TRBD1 matching 7 bases. CDR1 and CDR2 from the germline V gene are ENHRY and SYGVKD. The CDR3 length is 15 residues. V dropped 10 bases and J dropped 2; count of bases not matched to a gene: 11. This CDR3 reads CASSLGQVGNQPQHF. CDR3 DNA: TGTGCCAGCAGCCTAGGACAGGTCGGCAATCAGCCCCAGCATTTT.